The 3 T cell receptor beta chains below all came from one sample that was sequenced in a study of blood T cell repertoires in COVID-19. Profiled with immunoSEQ multiplex PCR; TCRdb holds only in-frame clones, not every one. The sample lists roughly 380,000 clones, approximately 90% occurring once. Material for sequencing was peripheral blood. These receptors came from a woman between 40 and 55 years old with COVID-19, enrolled during active disease.

The CDR3: CASSVATWGNTIYF. In nucleotides, the CDR3 is TGTGCCAGCAGCGTAGCTACGTGGGGAAACACCATATATTTT. The rearrangement uses TRBV9 and TRBJ1-3; D is undetermined. CDR1 and CDR2 from the germline V gene are SGDLS and YYNGEE. The CDR3 extends over 14 amino acids. The V gene lost 0 bases and the J gene lost 4 bases, with 8 bases spanning the gap.

The chain uses TRBV5-1 and TRBJ1-1; 9 bases fit TRBD1. Trimming at V came to 1 base and at J to 5 bases, leaving 9 bases not matched to a gene. This CDR3 comprises 16 residues. From germline, CDR1 is SGHRS and CDR2 YFSETQ. Here the CDR3 DNA reads TGCGCCAGCAGCTTGACCACAGGGGGCGCACAGACTGAAGCTTTCTTT. It is translated as CASSLTTGGAQTEAFF.

This clone occurred a few times. The chain joins TRBV28 to TRBJ1-2, with D possibly TRBD1 on 5 matching bases. Germline V gene sequence: CDR1 MDHEN, CDR2 SYDVKM. The V and J ends lost 1 base and 3 bases respectively, with 12 bases between them. The CDR3 totals 15 residues. The CDR3 reads CASSLSSGGYYGYTF. The CDR3 coding sequence is TGTGCCAGCAGTTTATCTTCGGGGGGTTACTATGGCTACACCTTC.